A single sample gave rise to the 25 T cell receptor beta chains below, sequenced in a study of blood T cells in healthy people across ages. It was with a sample-barcoded 5' primer and a J-beta primer mix that a second PCR of about 6 to 11 cycles was run. A single record per CDR3 protein comes from TCRdb applying MiXCR to the 5' RACE reads. The repertoire includes over 1,200,000 distinct CDR3 sequences, roughly 60% of them detected once, and more than 6% sits in the top ten. The sequenced sample consisted of blood. These receptors were collected from a man aged 18-30 years in good health.

This clonotype showed up just a few times. The chain uses TRBV9 and TRBJ2-1, with D tentatively TRBD2 (6 bases). V was trimmed by 0 bases and J by 6 bases, leaving 13 bases between them. Germline CDR1 reads SGDLS; CDR2 reads YYNGEE. This CDR3 is 15 amino acids long. CDR3 sequence reads: CASSVGGGSGNEQFF. The CDR3 coding sequence is TGTGCCAGCAGCGTAGGGGGAGGTAGCGGCAATGAGCAGTTCTTC.

The chain carries TRBV30 and TRBJ2-5; D is undetermined. CDR3 length: 12 residues. Trimming pared 4 bases from V and 5 bases from J, leaving 11 bases between. Germline loops: CDR1 GTSNPN, CDR2 SVGIG (reference sequence). CDR3 amino acids: CAWMGMGETQYF. DNA for the CDR3: TGTGCCTGGATGGGGATGGGGGAGACCCAGTACTTC.

The V gene is TRBV4-3, the J gene TRBJ2-1; no clear D gene. V lost 5 bases and J 5 bases, leaving 10 bases between the germline ends. Germline V gene lookup returns CDR1 LGHNA and CDR2 YSLEER. This CDR3 comprises 13 residues. The CDR3, as DNA: TGCGCCAGCAGCAGGGTCCTAAACAATGAGCAGTTCTTC. It codes for CASSRVLNNEQFF.

V and J are TRBV11-2 and TRBJ2-7; 7 bases agree with TRBD2. V lost 4 bases, J lost 5 bases, and 17 bases stayed unmatched. CDR1 is SGHAT and CDR2 is FQNNGV in the germline V gene. This CDR3 spans 17 amino acids. In nucleotides, the CDR3 is TGTGCCAGCAGCTCCTTACCAGGAACACCCGGGGGGAACGAGCAGTACTTC. Residues: CASSSLPGTPGGNEQYF. Full variable domain (rest looked up from reference TRBV11-2 and TRBJ2-7): EAGVAQSPRYKIIEKRQSVAFWCNPISGHATLYWYQQILGQGPKLLIQFQNNGVVDDSQLPKDRFSAERLKGVDSTLKIQPAKLEDSAVYLCASSSLPGTPGGNEQYFGPGTRLTVT.

This chain links TRBV10-3 with TRBJ2-6; D is unclear. Trimming left V 6 bases short and J 0 bases short, with 15 bases between. This CDR3 comprises 17 residues. Germline CDR1 reads ENHRY; CDR2 reads SYGVKD. DNA of the CDR3: TGTGCCATCAGCCCCGGACGTCAGACCTCTGGGGCCAACGTCCTGACTTTC. This gives the protein CAISPGRQTSGANVLTF.

The chain has TRBV11-2 and TRBJ2-3; 7 bases are shared with TRBD2. Germline loops: CDR1 SGHAT, CDR2 FQNNGV. The CDR3 contains 16 residues. J was trimmed by 4 bases and V by 1 base; bases with no gene match: 8. DNA of the CDR3: TGTGCCAGCAGCTTAGGGACTAGGATGGCACCAGATACGCAGTATTTT. Protein product: CASSLGTRMAPDTQYF.

This clonotype was seen only a few times. The V call is TRBV20-1, the J call TRBJ1-4, with D maybe TRBD1 (5 bases). CDR1 DFQATT and CDR2 SNEGSKA come from the germline V gene (reference sequence). V was shortened by 4 bases and J by 4 bases, with 13 bases between the two germline ends. CDR3 length equals 14 residues. The CDR3 region is CSAITGGGNEKLFF. CDR3 nucleotides: TGCAGTGCTATTACAGGCGGCGGTAATGAAAAACTGTTTTTT.

V is TRBV7-2 and J is TRBJ2-7, with D possibly matching TRBD1 (6 bases). V was clipped by 1 base and J by 1 base, with 14 bases between them. The germline CDR1 and CDR2 sequences are SGHTA and FQGNSA. The CDR3 loop spans 16 amino acids. CDR3 region: CASSLVGSGESYEQYF. CDR3 bases: TGTGCCAGCAGCTTAGTAGGCTCAGGGGAATCCTACGAGCAGTACTTC.

The chain links TRBV6-2 or TRBV6-3 to TRBJ2-1; no firm D call. This CDR3 has 13 amino acids. The V gene lost 4 bases and the J gene lost 8 bases, with 12 bases spanning the gap. The germline gives CDR1 MNHEY, CDR2 SVGEGT. Written as DNA, the CDR3 is TGTGCCAGCAGTTCGACCCCGACCTATGAGCAGTTCTTC. Translated, it gives CASSSTPTYEQFF.

The chain has TRBV4-1 and TRBJ2-4; unclear D gene. Germline CDR1 is MGHRA and CDR2 is YSYEKL. This CDR3 region has 17 residues. V lost 4 bases, J lost 0 bases, and 16 bases lay in between. In DNA, the CDR3 is TGCGCCAGCAGCCCGATTCACCAGAAAAGAGCCAAAAACATTCAGTACTTC. It translates to CASSPIHQKRAKNIQYF.

J is TRBJ1-2 and V is TRBV12-3 or TRBV12-4; D is perhaps TRBD1 (6 bases). The CDR3 runs 14 residues. V was clipped by 7 bases and J by 3 bases, with 15 bases between them. The CDR3 reads CASILFAGDYGYTF. The CDR3 DNA follows: TGTGCCAGCATTCTCTTCGCAGGGGACTATGGCTACACCTTC.

This chain links TRBV7-9 with TRBJ2-3; the D is unclear. The CDR3 is 16 residues long. Trimming left V 1 base short and J 3 bases short, with 14 bases between. Germline CDR1 reads SEHNR; CDR2 reads FQNEAQ (reference sequence). CDR3 DNA sequence: TGTGCCAGCAGCTTAGACTCACGGGCCCCGACAGATACGCAGTATTTT. Amino acid sequence: CASSLDSRAPTDTQYF.

The chain couples TRBV18 to TRBJ1-1; D is undetermined. The germline V and J ends were trimmed by 2 bases and 4 bases, with 8 bases remaining between them. The germline gives CDR1 KGHSH, CDR2 LQKENI. The CDR3 spans 13 residues. The CDR3 loop reads CASSPRLSTEAFF. The CDR3 bases are TGTGCCAGCTCACCAAGGCTTTCCACTGAAGCTTTCTTT.

V and J are TRBV30 and TRBJ2-1, with 10 bases that match TRBD2. The J segment lost 4 bases and the V segment lost 4 bases, leaving 1 base of the junction unmatched. CDR3 length: 13 amino acids. The germline V gene has CDR1 GTSNPN and CDR2 SVGIG (reference sequence). This chain's CDR3 is CAWTSGSYNEQFF. The DNA of the CDR3 is TGTGCCTGGACTAGCGGGAGTTACAATGAGCAGTTCTTC.

The chain links TRBV7-9 to TRBJ2-1; D unclear. This CDR3 spans 11 amino acids. Trimming pared 5 bases from V and 14 bases from J, leaving 13 bases between. Germline-derived CDR1 and CDR2 are SEHNR and FQNEAQ (reference sequence). The chain's CDR3 is CASSDLLVEFF. The DNA for the CDR3 is TGTGCCAGCAGCGATCTCCTGGTGGAGTTCTTC.

This clonotype occurred a few times. V is TRBV27 and J is TRBJ2-3; 14 nucleotides align to TRBD2. CDR1 is MNHEY, CDR2 SMNVEV, per germline (reference sequence). This CDR3 comprises 15 residues. Trimming at V came to 8 bases and at J to 6 bases, leaving 7 bases not matched to a gene. CDR3 nucleotides: TGTGCCAGCGGCCGGGGGACTAGCGGGGGCGATACGCAGTATTTT. Encoded protein: CASGRGTSGGDTQYF.

This clonotype was observed a few times. The V call is TRBV3-1, the J call TRBJ2-5, with D possibly matching TRBD2 (5 bases). Trimming left V 3 bases short and J 2 bases short, with 13 bases between. The CDR3 runs to 15 residues. In germline, CDR1 is LGHDT, CDR2 YNNKEL (reference sequence). CDR3 sequence reads: CASSHTITGQETQYF. The CDR3 bases are TGTGCCAGCAGCCACACGATAACGGGGCAAGAGACCCAGTACTTC.

This chain connects TRBV5-1 to TRBJ2-2; tentative D call: TRBD1 (5 bases). This CDR3 region has 15 residues. From germline, CDR1 is SGHRS and CDR2 YFSETQ. The V end lost 4 bases, the J end lost 3 bases, and 13 bases lay between the germline ends. The CDR3 loop reads CASSPQVGDTGELFF. DNA of the CDR3: TGCGCCAGCAGCCCGCAGGTAGGGGACACCGGGGAGCTGTTTTTT.

The chain uses TRBV29-1 and TRBJ2-7; 13 nucleotides align to TRBD2. The CDR3 spans 18 residues. Per germline, CDR1 SQVTM and CDR2 ANQGSEA. V was clipped by 4 bases and J by 2 bases; unmatched bases: 14. The CDR3 loop reads CSVANPGQGTSGTYEQYF. The CDR3 DNA is TGCAGCGTTGCAAATCCGGGACAGGGGACTAGCGGGACCTACGAGCAGTACTTC.

The rearrangement uses TRBV12-3 or TRBV12-4 and TRBJ1-4; TRBD1 matches 8 bases. After removal of 6 bases from V and 8 bases from J, the junction contained 8 bases not matched to a gene. The CDR3 loop spans 14 amino acids. The CDR3 loop is CASSLGQGWEKLFF. In DNA form, the CDR3 reads TGTGCCAGCAGCCTTGGACAGGGTTGGGAAAAACTGTTTTTT.

This chain joins TRBV27 and TRBJ1-5; TRBD1 matches 7 bases. The CDR3 length is 17 residues. Germline V CDR1 and CDR2: MNHEY, SMNVEV (reference sequence). V lost 6 bases, J lost 2 bases, and 13 bases stayed unmatched. Here the CDR3 DNA reads TGTGCCAGCAGCACCCTAGGGACAGTGAACGGCAATCAGCCCCAGCATTTT. Translating gives CASSTLGTVNGNQPQHF.

The chain joins TRBV15 to TRBJ1-1, with TRBD1 matching 8 bases. This CDR3 has 15 amino acids. V shed 3 bases, J shed 6 bases, and the junction held 9 bases outside the gene matches. Per germline, CDR1 LNHNV and CDR2 YYDKDF (reference sequence). The CDR3 reads CATSSSTDRASEAFF. CDR3 sequence (DNA): TGTGCCACCAGCAGTTCTACGGACAGGGCTTCTGAAGCTTTCTTT.

The chain has TRBV20-1 and TRBJ2-3, with 8 bases lining up with TRBD1. V was pared by 4 bases and J by 2 bases, with 8 bases of the junction left unmatched. Germline CDR1 is DFQATT and CDR2 is SNEGSKA (reference sequence). This CDR3 is built from 15 residues. The DNA for the CDR3 is TGCAGTGCTACCACGACAGGGGTCTCCACAGATACGCAGTATTTT. It codes for CSATTTGVSTDTQYF.

The rearrangement uses TRBV12-3 or TRBV12-4 and TRBJ1-1; 7 nucleotides line up with TRBD1. The CDR3 consists of 14 residues. V trimming: 1 base; J trimming: 5 bases; junction bases outside the gene matches: 4. The CDR3 sequence is CASSLVGQDTEAFF. The CDR3 DNA sequence: TGTGCCAGCAGTTTAGTCGGACAGGATACTGAAGCTTTCTTT.

This clonotype was detected a few times. The chain employs TRBV25-1 and TRBJ1-4; 7 nucleotides line up with TRBD1. The CDR3 length is 14 residues. Losses at the gene ends were 6 bases for V and 7 bases for J; bases not matched to a gene: 8. Germline CDR1 MGHDK, CDR2 SYGVNS. The CDR3 sequence is CASSRQGVGEKLFF. The CDR3 DNA follows: TGTGCCAGCAGCCGCCAGGGGGTTGGTGAAAAACTGTTTTTT.